The 18 T cell receptor beta chains presented below share a single source sample, sequenced in a study of cytomegalovirus exposure and HLA in healthy donors. PCR amplification relied on 60 Vbeta primers (plus 13 Jbeta primers). Method: immunoSEQ multiplex PCR; TCRdb's copy keeps in-frame clones and lacks some. The table records about 200,000 clones, about 79% of them present only once. The specimen sequenced was PBMCs. The receptors were sampled from a male donor in good health and CMV-seronegative.

This clone has more than one count but fewer than ten. The V call is TRBV2, the J call TRBJ2-1; the D gene is possibly TRBD2 (8 bases). Per the germline V gene, CDR1 is SNHLY and CDR2 is FYNNEI. The V end lost 1 base, the J end lost 7 bases, and 23 bases lay between the germline ends. The CDR3 sequence is 18 residues long. For the CDR3, the DNA is TGTGCCAGCAGTGAAGAGGGGGCTGGAGCGGGAGTGTTAAATGAGCAGTTCTTC. As protein: CASSEEGAGAGVLNEQFF.

The chain recombines TRBV4-3 with TRBJ2-2; the match to TRBD2 covers 8 bases. Trimming took 0 bases from V and 2 from J; bases not matched to a gene: 5. The germline CDR1 and CDR2 sequences are LGHNA and YSLEER. This CDR3 spans 17 amino acids. The CDR3 DNA reads as TGCGCCAGCAGCCAAGACCCCGGGACTAGAAACACCGGGGAGCTGTTTTTT. Its translation: CASSQDPGTRNTGELFF.

The V call is TRBV25-1, the J call TRBJ1-6, with a tentative D call TRBD1 (5 bases). Germline V CDR1 and CDR2: MGHDK, SYGVNS. Between the trimmed V and J ends, which lost 3 bases and 0 bases, there was a span of 9 bases. The CDR3 loop spans 16 amino acids. Here the CDR3 reads CASSERQSSYNSPLHF. CDR3 coding DNA: TGTGCCAGCAGTGAGAGACAGAGCTCCTATAATTCACCCCTCCACTTT.

The V gene is TRBV4-3, the J gene TRBJ2-7; 9 nucleotides align to TRBD1. Germline values: CDR1 LGHNA, CDR2 YSLEER. The CDR3 length is 14 residues. J was trimmed by 2 bases and V by 5 bases; bases with no gene match: 4. CDR3 nucleotides: TGCGCCAGCAGCTCCGACAGGGGGACCTACGAGCAGTACTTC. Translated: CASSSDRGTYEQYF.

This chain uses TRBV28 with TRBJ2-5; 12 nucleotides match TRBD2. CDR1 and CDR2 from the germline V gene are MDHEN and SYDVKM. The CDR3 extends over 17 amino acids. With V trimmed by 4 bases and J by 2 bases, 8 bases remained unmatched. The CDR3: CASSSGLAGFVQETQYF. The DNA for the CDR3 is TGTGCCAGCAGTTCCGGACTAGCGGGGTTCGTTCAAGAGACCCAGTACTTC.

The chain has TRBV13 and TRBJ1-6; 7 positions agree with TRBD1. Germline V gene lookup returns CDR1 PRHDT and CDR2 FYEKMQ (reference sequence). Losses at the gene ends were 5 bases for V and 7 bases for J; bases not matched to a gene: 11. CDR3 length equals 16 residues. The CDR3, as DNA: TGTGCCAGCAGCCCGACAGGGATTGCAGGGAATTCACCCCTCCACTTT. Translation gives CASSPTGIAGNSPLHF.

V gene TRBV6-5 combines with J gene TRBJ1-2; D gene uncertain. The germline V gene has CDR1 MNHEY and CDR2 SVGAGI. CDR3 length equals 14 residues. With 0 bases removed from V and 5 bases from J, the gap between germline ends came to 10 bases. CDR3 coding DNA: TGTGCCAGCAGTTACTCAGACTACTCATATGGCTACACCTTC. Translating gives CASSYSDYSYGYTF.

Only a few counts were recorded for this clone. This chain links TRBV4-3 with TRBJ1-4; 7 bases fit TRBD1. Germline CDR1 reads LGHNA; CDR2 reads YSLEER. CDR3 length: 16 residues. Trimming removed 4 bases from V and 7 bases from J; junction bases left unmatched: 12. The CDR3 reads CASSPLDRTEGEKLFF. DNA for the CDR3: TGCGCCAGCAGCCCCCTGGACAGGACCGAAGGTGAAAAACTGTTTTTT.

The chain is built from TRBV9 and TRBJ1-6; 7 bases line up with TRBD1. The CDR3 contains 14 residues. The junction had 7 bases not matched to a gene; V was cut back by 5 bases and J by 8 bases. The germline CDR1 and CDR2 sequences are SGDLS and YYNGEE. CDR3 in amino acids: CASSETGWDSPLHF. The CDR3 DNA reads TGTGCCAGCAGTGAGACAGGGTGGGATTCACCCCTCCACTTT.

The chain uses TRBV9 and TRBJ2-5; D uncertain. The germline V and J ends were trimmed by 3 bases and 4 bases, with 7 bases remaining between them. This CDR3 comprises 12 residues. Germline CDR1 SGDLS, CDR2 YYNGEE. The CDR3 sequence: CASSERPETQYF. CDR3 DNA: TGTGCCAGCAGCGAGAGGCCAGAGACCCAGTACTTC.

The chain combines TRBV30 with TRBJ2-7; D is possibly TRBD2 (7 bases). CDR1 and CDR2 (germline): GTSNPN, SVGIG (reference sequence). This CDR3 contains 18 residues. Between the trimmed V and J ends, which lost 2 bases and 3 bases, there was a span of 26 bases. The CDR3 loop is CAWSWSGGGSVSYYEQYF. The CDR3 DNA reads as TGTGCCTGGAGTTGGAGTGGGGGCGGGAGCGTCTCCTACTACGAGCAGTACTTC.

This clone was picked up one time. The chain employs TRBV6-6 and TRBJ2-5; a weak D match, TRBD1 (6 bases). The J call may be incorrect, as the DNA end agrees better with TRBJ2-7. CDR3 length equals 16 residues. Germline V gene sequence: CDR1 MNHNY, CDR2 SVGAGI (reference sequence). The CDR3 loop reads CASSYSGFGGEHEQYF. In nucleotides, the CDR3 is TGTGCCAGCAGTTACTCGGGGTTTGGGGGCGAGCACGAGCAGTACTTC.

This clone occurred a few times. V and J are TRBV7-9 and TRBJ2-5, with D perhaps matching TRBD2 (5 bases). V was trimmed by 4 bases and J by 5 bases, leaving 11 bases between them. This CDR3 has 13 residues. CDR1 and CDR2 (germline): SEHNR, FQNEAQ (reference sequence). The CDR3 loop is CASSYRPGETQYF. CDR3 nucleotide sequence: TGTGCCAGCAGCTACCGGCCGGGGGAGACCCAGTACTTC.

The chain joins TRBV2 to TRBJ2-7, with TRBD1 matching over 8 bases. V lost 5 bases to trimming and J lost 1 base; unmatched junction nucleotides: 4. Per germline, CDR1 SNHLY and CDR2 FYNNEI. The CDR3 consists of 14 residues. The CDR3 DNA follows: TGTGCCAGCAGTATGGACAGGGTGTCCTACGAGCAGTACTTC. This translates into CASSMDRVSYEQYF.

This clone was detected only a few times. Written as DNA, the CDR3 is TGTGCCAGCAGCCAAGAACTTCGACAGGGCCCGAACACTGAAGCTTTCTTT. This encodes CASSQELRQGPNTEAFF. The V call is TRBV4-2, the J call TRBJ1-1; TRBD1 agrees at 7 bases. The CDR3 contains 17 residues. V lost 0 bases and J lost 1; bases outside the gene matches: 8. CDR1 is LGHNA, CDR2 YNFKEQ, per germline.

The V and J genes are TRBV29-1 and TRBJ2-4; D uncertain. Trimming took 2 bases from V and 8 from J, leaving 10 bases between them. The CDR3 covers 12 residues. CDR1 and CDR2 (germline): SQVTM, ANQGSEA. The CDR3 reads CSVEMVSDIQYF. In DNA, the CDR3 is TGCAGCGTTGAAATGGTGAGCGACATTCAGTACTTC.

The chain couples TRBV6-5 to TRBJ2-5; the match to TRBD1 covers 10 bases. CDR1 is MNHEY, CDR2 SVGAGI, per germline. The CDR3 has 14 amino acids. Losses at the gene ends were 4 bases for V and 1 base for J; bases not matched to a gene: 0. The CDR3, as DNA: TGTGCCAGCAGTTGGACAGGGGGCCAAGAGACCCAGTACTTC. This gives the protein CASSWTGGQETQYF.

The rearrangement uses TRBV14 and TRBJ2-1; D remains unclear. V gave up 3 bases and J gave up 2 bases, with 8 bases separating them. The CDR3 loop spans 14 amino acids. Germline assignment: CDR1 SGHDN and CDR2 FVKESK. The CDR3: CASSQLAAYNEQFF. CDR3 coding DNA: TGTGCCAGCAGCCAGCTGGCGGCCTACAATGAGCAGTTCTTC.